This T cell receptor (beta chain) emerged from a study of cytomegalovirus exposure and HLA in healthy donors. Study overall: Unique TCRs from HLA-typed donors, around 93 million of them, were held in an early data release.

PCR primers comprised 60 Vbeta and 13 Jbeta primers. Clones were read by immunoSEQ multiplex PCR, and TCRdb kept only the in-frame ones, dropping some. The repertoire holds some 110,000 clones, with over 55% as singletons. This clone was seen more than once but under ten times. The antigen remains undetermined. Findings and limits, study-wide: In vitro, a few CMV-associated chains proved specific for CMV antigens. It was in a later analysis that TCR association rates were seen to vary by HLA locus, highest for DRB1 and lowest for HLA-C. A later analysis, which compared TCR beta chains of equal frequency, found the HLA-associated ones more clonally expanded.

The CDR3 runs 13 residues. The ends were cut back, 4 bases at V and 0 bases at J, with 7 bases in the middle. Germline V gene sequence: CDR1 SNHLY, CDR2 FYNNEI. The gene calls are TRBV2 and TRBJ2-7; TRBD1 might be the D (5 bases). The origin of this receptor is a female donor in good health and CMV-seronegative. Source material: PBMCs. CDR3 amino acids: CASSVDSSYEQYF. DNA of the CDR3: TGTGCCAGCAGTGTAGACAGCTCCTACGAGCAGTACTTC.